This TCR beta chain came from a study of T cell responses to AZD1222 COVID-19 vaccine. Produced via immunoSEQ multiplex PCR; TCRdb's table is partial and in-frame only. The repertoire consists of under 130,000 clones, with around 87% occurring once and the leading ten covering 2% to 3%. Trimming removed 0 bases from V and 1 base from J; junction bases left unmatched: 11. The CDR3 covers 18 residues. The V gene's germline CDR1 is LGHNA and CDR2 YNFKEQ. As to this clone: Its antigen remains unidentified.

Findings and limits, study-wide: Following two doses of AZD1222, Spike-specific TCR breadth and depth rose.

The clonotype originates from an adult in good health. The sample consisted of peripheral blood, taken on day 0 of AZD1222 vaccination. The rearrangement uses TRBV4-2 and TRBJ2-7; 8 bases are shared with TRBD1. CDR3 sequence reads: CASSQDRGRLSSSYEQYF. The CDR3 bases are TGTGCCAGCAGCCAAGACAGGGGGCGGCTCTCCTCTTCCTACGAGCAGTACTTC.